A single TCR beta chain is shown here with its context. The data belong to a study of radiation and T cells in renal cell carcinoma. As for the study in general: Nephrectomy followed 15 Gy stereotactic body radiation by 4 weeks.

This table comes from immunoSEQ multiplex PCR, and its TCRdb copy is limited to in-frame clones, with some not included. The sample yields some 100,000 clones, over 75% seen once. The CDR3 runs 15 residues. Deletions cut 0 bases from V and 6 bases from J, with 14 bases between. CDR1 LNHNV and CDR2 YYDKDF come from the germline V gene (reference sequence). Time point noted: baseline pretreatment blood. This sample's treatment: 15 Gy SBRT to primary tumor, nephrectomy 4 weeks later. Sequencing used blood, obtained from a patient whose treatment included radiotherapy and nephrectomy. The sequence derives from a man aged 60 to 75 with renal cell carcinoma. V is TRBV15 and J is TRBJ1-2, with D maybe TRBD1 (5 bases). CDR3 in amino acids: CATSRDQGDRDGYTF. The CDR3 nucleotides read TGTGCCACCAGCAGAGATCAAGGGGATAGGGATGGCTACACCTTC.